This TCR beta chain originates from a study of T cells in Graves' hyperthyroidism and ophthalmopathy (dated by TCRdb to the late 2010s). Notes on the research overall: Peripheral blood was sampled at the time of initial diagnosis, prior to any treatment. In addition, the study compared T-cell repertoires in thyroid tissue and in blood from six Graves' hyperthyroidism patients. TCR V-J signatures able to tell the groups apart were searched for in a discovery cohort of approximately 95 patients, of whom around 43 had Graves' ophthalmopathy and about 60 had stable Graves' hyperthyroidism. An independent validation cohort of about 20 hyperthyroidism patients and roughly 16 patients who later progressed to ophthalmopathy tested prospective prediction of ophthalmopathy. The roughly 94 discovery patients were randomly divided into training and test sets at a 7:3 ratio. TCR Vbeta CDR3 sequencing of 140 or so peripheral blood samples (under 45 ophthalmopathy, over 70 hyperthyroidism and 17 progressor patients) is reported in the paper. After sampling, hyperthyroidism patients received methimazole starting at 30 mg daily, and ophthalmopathy patients received high-dose intravenous methylprednisolone.

The study at large found these results: In cross-validation, a model built on a 13 V-J signature told ophthalmopathy apart from stable hyperthyroidism with over 85% sensitivity and 81% to 82% specificity, and in testing the same model reached 80%/75%. No statistical method was used to fix the sample size in advance, and group allocation was not hidden from the investigators. In validation, progression to ophthalmopathy was predicted by the model with 70.59% sensitivity and around 76% specificity, a median of about 6 months before onset. Most expanded thyroid clonotypes (frequency above 0.001) were also detected in blood, a finding suggesting that blood repertoires may reflect thyroid immune responses.

CDR1 and CDR2 were assigned from the germline V gene as SGHTA and FQGTGA. From the cysteine up to the phenylalanine, the CDR3 has a length of 17 residues. Only the CDR3 region is kept as DNA, spanning 51 bases read in frame from base 1. V and J lose 1 base and 3 bases, and a span of 18 bases separates them. Amplification of TCR beta CDR3 regions was carried out from RNA transcripts. The first round of RT-PCR for the TCR CDR3 was performed with the HTBI primer set and the Qiagen OneStep RT-PCR kit. Libraries were constructed in a second round of multiplex PCR, after which size selection and purification were carried out. Sequencing of the libraries was done on an Illumina HiSeq2000 using paired-end 100 bp reads. Regarding the original processing steps: SOAPnuke was used to process the raw data, with reads discarded if the reads contained adapters or uncalled bases, had a mean Phred below 15, or lacked an exact constant-primer or identifier match. COPE v1.2.5 was used to merge the high-quality paired reads, and each unique nucleotide sequence was defined as a clonotype. Clonotypes were aligned to IMGT TRBV, TRBD and TRBJ reference segments using MiTCR v1.1. The analysis included only V-J combinations with a frequency above 0.0001, which together covered more than 98% of the repertoires. A TCS score was defined as the ratio between F50 (clonal expansion) and ExV (chaos), using BLOSUM62-based TCRdist between CDR3 peptides within each V-J. Welch's t-statistics and random forest reduced 500 to 550 V-J features to 13, which were used in a naive Bayes classifier (R e1071). Starting from the raw public reads, TCRdb applied fastp trimming at Q25, assembled clones with MiXCR and retained in-frame beta chains. Identical CDR3 proteins give one entry, which carries the most common genes and DNA. Clone size and V and J calls follow TCRdb, not the original study. Within this sample are a few hundred thousand distinct CDR3 sequences, with approximately 14% of them counted one time only. The top ten hold approximately 5.8% of the sample.

A patient counted as having stable Graves' hyperthyroidism if no progression to ophthalmopathy occurred over 18 months of follow-up. The hyperthyroidism patients were between 18 and 65 years old and newly diagnosed, with a disease duration of less than 2 months. Any patient with an uncontrolled infection, another autoimmune disease, pregnancy or lactation was excluded. Diagnoses were established on the basis of clinical symptoms, serum thyroxine and TRAb, thyroid ultrasound, and orbital computed tomography. PBMCs were separated from roughly 10 ml of fresh peripheral blood using Ficoll-Paque density gradient centrifugation. Trizol reagent was used to extract total RNA, and RNA quality was then checked on an Agilent 2100 Bioanalyzer. Worth noting for this clonotype: The antigen it recognizes is unknown. The input lacks base qualities; no much larger clone sits a single base away.

Rearrangement joined TRBV7-3 to TRBJ2-5; tentative D gene TRBD1, with 6 bases matching. Input material: blood. This sequence was found in a woman younger than 35 with Graves' hyperthyroidism. Here is the DNA: TGTGCCAGCAGCTTAATGGTGACAGGCGCAGGGGAAGAGACCCAGTACTTC. Its translation is CASSLMVTGAGEETQYF.